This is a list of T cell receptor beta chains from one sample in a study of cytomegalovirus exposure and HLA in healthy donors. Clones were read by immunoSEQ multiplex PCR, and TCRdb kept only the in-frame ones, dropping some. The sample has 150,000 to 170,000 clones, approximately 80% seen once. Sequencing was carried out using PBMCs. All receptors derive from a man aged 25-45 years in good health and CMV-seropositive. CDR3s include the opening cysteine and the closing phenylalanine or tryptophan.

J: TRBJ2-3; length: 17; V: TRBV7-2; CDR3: CASSLAAALAGADTQYF
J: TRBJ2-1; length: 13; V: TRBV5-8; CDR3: CASRGDRYNEQFF
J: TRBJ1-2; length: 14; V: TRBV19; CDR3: CASSIARGASGYTF
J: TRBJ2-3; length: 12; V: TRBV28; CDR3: CASSAPGTQPNF
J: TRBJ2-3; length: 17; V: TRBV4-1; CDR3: CASSQDSSGRGTDTQYF
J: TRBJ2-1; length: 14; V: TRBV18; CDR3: CASSPLLADNEQFF
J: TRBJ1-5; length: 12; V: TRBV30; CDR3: CAWSGQNQPQHF
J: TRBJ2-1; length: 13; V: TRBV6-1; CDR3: CASSDTGDREQFF
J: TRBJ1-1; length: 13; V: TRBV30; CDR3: CAWSPDRNTEAFF
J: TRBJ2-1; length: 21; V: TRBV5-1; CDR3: CASSLLALGLANSPTYNEQFF
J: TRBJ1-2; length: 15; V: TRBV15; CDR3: CATSRGPTGLDGYTF
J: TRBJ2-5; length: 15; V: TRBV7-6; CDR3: CASSLAGAPQETQYF
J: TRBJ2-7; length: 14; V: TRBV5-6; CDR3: CASTRAGSFREQYF
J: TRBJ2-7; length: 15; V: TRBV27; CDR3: CASSLSGTSGYEQYF
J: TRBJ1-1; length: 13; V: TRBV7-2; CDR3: CASSLVRYTEAFF
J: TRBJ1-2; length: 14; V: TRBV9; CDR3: CASTMGTFGYGYTF
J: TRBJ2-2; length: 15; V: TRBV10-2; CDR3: CASSERSPGTGELFF
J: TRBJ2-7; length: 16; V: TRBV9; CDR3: CASSVSRGGSSYEQYF
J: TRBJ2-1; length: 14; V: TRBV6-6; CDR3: CATQTSGIDDEQFF
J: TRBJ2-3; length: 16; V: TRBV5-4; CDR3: CASSLTSGARTDTQYF
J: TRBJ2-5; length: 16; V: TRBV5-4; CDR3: CASSLDLAGGQETQYF
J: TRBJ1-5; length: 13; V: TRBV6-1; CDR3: CASSVGGAQPQHF
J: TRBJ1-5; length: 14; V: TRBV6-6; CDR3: CASTLQGIGQPQHF
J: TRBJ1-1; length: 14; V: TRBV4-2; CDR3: CASSQEGDTGEAFF
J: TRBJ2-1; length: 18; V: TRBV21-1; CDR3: CASKTQGLGTSLRDEQFF
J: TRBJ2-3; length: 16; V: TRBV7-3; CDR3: CASSLDRGRIGDTQYF
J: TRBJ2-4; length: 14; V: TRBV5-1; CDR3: CASSLGVAKNIQYF
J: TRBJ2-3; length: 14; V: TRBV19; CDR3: CASSMSGNTDTQYF
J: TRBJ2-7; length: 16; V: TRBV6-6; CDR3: CASTTGGRGWGPEQYF
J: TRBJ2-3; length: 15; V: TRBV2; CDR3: CASWGTSGSTDTQYF
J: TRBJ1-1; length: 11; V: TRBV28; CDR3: CASSAGSSAFF
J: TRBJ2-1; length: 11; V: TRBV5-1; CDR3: CASSPGNEQFF
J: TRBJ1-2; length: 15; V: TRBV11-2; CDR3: CASSLDFGVNYGYTF
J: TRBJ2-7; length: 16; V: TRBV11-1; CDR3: CASSANKQGAHSEQYF
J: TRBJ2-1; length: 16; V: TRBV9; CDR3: CASSPRGLAGSDEQFF
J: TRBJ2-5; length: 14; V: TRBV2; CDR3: CASSPDRVQETQYF
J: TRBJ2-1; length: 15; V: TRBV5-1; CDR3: CASSPAGYQPNEQFF
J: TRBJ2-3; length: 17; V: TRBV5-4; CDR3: CASSSRGTSGTTDTQYF
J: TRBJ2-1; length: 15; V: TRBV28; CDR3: CASSLLRGRPNEQFF
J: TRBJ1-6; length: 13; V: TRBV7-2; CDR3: CASSSLRNSPLHF
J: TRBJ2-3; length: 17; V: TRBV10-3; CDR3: CAISEHRTGGAADTQYF
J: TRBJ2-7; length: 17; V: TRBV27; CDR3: CASSPLETGPRAGEQYF
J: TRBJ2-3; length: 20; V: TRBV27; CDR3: CASSLSASGGGLALTDTQYF
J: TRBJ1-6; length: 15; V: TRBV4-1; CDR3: CASSQATGVNSPLHF
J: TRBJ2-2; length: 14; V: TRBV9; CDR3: CASSVLAGTGELFF
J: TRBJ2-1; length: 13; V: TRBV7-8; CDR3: CASSPGSYNEQFF
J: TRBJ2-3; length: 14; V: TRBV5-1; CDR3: CASSLTLALDTQYF
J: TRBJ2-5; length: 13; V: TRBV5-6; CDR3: CASSHREQETQYF
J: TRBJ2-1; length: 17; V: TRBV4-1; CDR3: CASSQDSGNVKSNEQFF
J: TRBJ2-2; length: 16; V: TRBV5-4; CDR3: CASSLGWTANTGELFF
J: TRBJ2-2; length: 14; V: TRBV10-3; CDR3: CAINGRGDTGELFF
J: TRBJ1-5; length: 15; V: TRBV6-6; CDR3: CASSWDRGSYQPQHF
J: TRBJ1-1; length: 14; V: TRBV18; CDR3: CASSPQGTGIEAFF
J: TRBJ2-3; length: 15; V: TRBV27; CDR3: CASSSGGSLPDTQYF